The present TCR beta chain was sequenced within a study of identical twins. A single record per CDR3 protein comes from TCRdb applying MiXCR to the 5' RACE reads. The repertoire holds 310,000 or so distinct CDR3 sequences, with more than 6.5% as singletons. Trimming left V 4 bases short and J 2 bases short, with 14 bases between. The CDR3 runs to 15 residues. Germline V gene lookup returns CDR1 MNHEY and CDR2 SMNVEV (reference sequence). This sample also appeared in a second study, on yellow fever vaccine responses in identical twins.

Sequenced: memory (CD45RO+) T cells sorted from blood. This receptor was identified in a woman aged 18-29 years in good health. The chain couples TRBV27 to TRBJ2-5, with D tentatively TRBD2 (7 bases). CDR3 in DNA: TGTGCCAGCAGTTACCAAGCGGGGACACAAGAGACCCAGTACTTC. This sequence encodes CASSYQAGTQETQYF.